This entry lists 13 T cell receptor beta chains sequenced from one sample in a study of blood T cell repertoires in COVID-19. Clones were sequenced by immunoSEQ multiplex PCR, and TCRdb holds only the in-frame ones, with some missing. The sample records 130,000 or so clones, around 89% being singletons. Sequences were obtained from peripheral blood. These receptors were taken from a human donor with COVID-19, enrolled during active disease. The donor label of this sample is uncertain.

The chain employs TRBV7-9 and TRBJ1-1, with a tentative D call TRBD1 (6 bases). This CDR3 region has 17 residues. V was clipped by 5 bases and J by 1 base, with 20 bases between them. Germline assignment: CDR1 SEHNR and CDR2 FQNEAQ (reference sequence). As DNA, the CDR3 is TGTGCCAGCAGCCTCCGCGGGGGCAGTCAAACGAACACTGAAGCTTTCTTT. As protein: CASSLRGGSQTNTEAFF.

The DNA of the CDR3 is TGTGCCACCCACCGGGGCTATGGCTACACCTTC. Protein sequence: CATHRGYGYTF. The gene calls are TRBV19 and TRBJ1-2; D unclear. The V end lost 10 bases, the J end lost 4 bases, and 10 bases lay between the germline ends. CDR3 length: 11 amino acids. In germline, CDR1 is LNHDA, CDR2 SQIVND (reference sequence).

This sequence joins TRBV5-6 and TRBJ1-4; D unresolved. Trimming took 4 bases from V and 8 from J, leaving 18 bases between them. From germline, CDR1 is SGHDT and CDR2 YYEEEE. This CDR3 spans 15 amino acids. CDR3 protein: CASSPKTGSQEKLFF. The CDR3 DNA is TGTGCCAGCAGCCCCAAAACCGGGAGCCAAGAAAAACTGTTTTTT.

This clone was detected only a few times. The rearrangement uses TRBV19 and TRBJ2-5, with 7 bases matching TRBD1. Germline V CDR1 and CDR2: LNHDA, SQIVND (reference sequence). The CDR3 has 16 residues. J was trimmed by 3 bases and V by 5 bases; bases with no gene match: 12. CDR3 nucleotide sequence: TGTGCCAGTAGTGCACATTGGACAGGTGGGGAAGAGACCCAGTACTTC. This translates into CASSAHWTGGEETQYF.

The chain joins TRBV28 to TRBJ1-4; unclear D gene. V dropped 2 bases and J dropped 5 bases, with 9 bases sitting between them. Germline V gene sequence: CDR1 MDHEN, CDR2 SYDVKM. The length of the CDR3 is 14 residues. The CDR3 DNA is TGTGCCAGCAGTTTAGTGGAGGGAAATGAAAAACTGTTTTTT. It codes for CASSLVEGNEKLFF. Drawing the rest from reference TRBV28 and TRBJ1-4, the complete variable domain is DVKVTQSSRYLVKRTGEKVFLECVQDMDHENMFWYRQDPGLGLRLIYFSYDVKMKEKGDIPEGYSVSREKKERFSLILESASTNQTSMYLCASSLVEGNEKLFFGSGTQLSVL.

The chain recombines TRBV29-1 with TRBJ2-5; 7 nucleotides agree with TRBD2. There are 17 residues in the CDR3. Germline V gene sequence: CDR1 SQVTM, CDR2 ANQGSEA. The V and J ends lost 4 bases and 4 bases, in that order; junction bases with no gene match: 18. The CDR3 sequence is CSVVTSLLAAVPETQYF. In DNA form, the CDR3 reads TGCAGCGTTGTGACAAGTCTCCTAGCGGCCGTGCCAGAGACCCAGTACTTC.

The chain is built from TRBV28 and TRBJ1-2; D not resolved. CDR3 size: 13 residues. Trimming took off 2 bases at V and 5 bases at J, with 9 bases between the two ends. The germline V gene encodes CDR1 MDHEN and CDR2 SYDVKM. The CDR3 sequence: CASSLIASYGYTF. Here the CDR3 DNA reads TGTGCCAGCAGTTTAATTGCCAGTTATGGCTACACCTTC.

This chain uses TRBV6-1 with TRBJ2-4; tentatively, D is TRBD2 (5 bases). V lost 0 bases to trimming and J lost 7 bases, with 10 bases between them. The CDR3 consists of 14 residues. In germline, CDR1 is MNHNS, CDR2 SASEGT. The CDR3: CASSEASGINIQYF. In DNA form, the CDR3 reads TGTGCCAGCAGTGAAGCGTCCGGGATCAACATTCAGTACTTC.

The chain employs TRBV28 and TRBJ2-2; the match to TRBD2 covers 8 bases. Germline V gene sequence: CDR1 MDHEN, CDR2 SYDVKM. Losses at the gene ends were 4 bases for V and 0 bases for J; bases not matched to a gene: 4. The CDR3 is made up of 16 amino acids. The CDR3 region has the DNA TGTGCCAGCAGTTCCCCGACTAGCGCGAACACCGGGGAGCTGTTTTTT. Its translation: CASSSPTSANTGELFF.

The genes are TRBV15 and TRBJ2-7; 7 bases are a match to TRBD1. V lost 3 bases, J lost 3 bases, and 14 bases stayed unmatched. CDR1 and CDR2 from the germline V gene are LNHNV and YYDKDF (reference sequence). The CDR3 contains 17 residues. The CDR3 bases are TGTGCCACCAGCAGTCGACTCCCGGGACAGACCTTCTACGAGCAGTACTTC. Its translation: CATSSRLPGQTFYEQYF. The variable domain in full, with the rest retrieved from reference TRBV15 and TRBJ2-7, is DAMVIQNPRYQVTQFGKPVTLSCSQTLNHNVMYWYQQKSSQAPKLLFHYYDKDFNNEADTPDNFQSRRPNTSFCFLDIRSPGLGDTAMYLCATSSRLPGQTFYEQYFGPGTRLTVT.

The rearrangement links TRBV10-3 to TRBJ2-5, with 16 bases lining up with TRBD2. CDR3 length: 16 amino acids. Trimming took 6 bases from V and 1 from J; bases not matched to a gene: 2. Germline CDR1 is ENHRY and CDR2 is SYGVKD. The CDR3 coding sequence is TGTGCCATCAGGGGACTAGCGGGGGGGTCCCAAGAGACCCAGTACTTC. This sequence encodes CAIRGLAGGSQETQYF.

The rearrangement joins TRBV27 to TRBJ1-2, with TRBD1 identical over 11 bases. V gave up 3 bases and J gave up 7 bases; unmatched junction bases: 10. Germline CDR1 MNHEY, CDR2 SMNVEV (reference sequence). This CDR3 is 16 amino acids long. Here the CDR3 reads CASSFYPGTGGLGYTF. CDR3 coding DNA: TGTGCCAGCAGTTTTTATCCGGGGACAGGGGGGCTTGGCTACACCTTC.

This clone was seen only a few times. This sequence joins TRBV5-1 and TRBJ1-3, with TRBD1 identical over 7 bases. The CDR3 runs 15 residues. Trimming removed 3 bases from V and 4 bases from J; junction bases left unmatched: 7. Germline values: CDR1 SGHRS, CDR2 YFSETQ. Here the CDR3 DNA reads TGCGCCAGCAGCTCCGGACAGGATCCGGGAAACACCATATATTTT. This encodes CASSSGQDPGNTIYF.